The rows below give T cell receptor beta chains drawn from one sample of a study of blood T cell repertoires in COVID-19. This table comes from immunoSEQ multiplex PCR, and its TCRdb copy is limited to in-frame clones, with some not included. The sample lists about 210,000 clones; approximately 85% were seen once. Sequencing was done on a sample of peripheral blood. The receptors here all came from a woman between 70 and 85 years old with COVID-19, enrolled during active disease. Each CDR3 is given with its conserved first and last residue. Fields, in order: CDR3 protein, CDR3 DNA, V gene, J gene, clone size, D gene. The D gene is left open where the match is weak. Not all rows give a size; the values are once, few, many and, for expanded clones, a class.

CASSDRSSGNTIYF,TGTGCCAGTAGTGACAGGAGCTCTGGAAACACCATATATTTT,TRBV19,TRBJ1-3,few,NA
CATSRDYRDTEAFF,TGTGCCACCAGCAGAGATTACAGGGACACTGAAGCTTTCTTT,TRBV15,TRBJ1-1,NA,NA
CASSSGQGAGNQPQHF,TGTGCCAGTAGTTCGGGACAGGGGGCCGGCAATCAGCCCCAGCATTTT,TRBV19,TRBJ1-5,once,TRBD1
CASSTAGQGTEAFF,TGTGCCAGTAGTACTGCCGGACAGGGCACTGAAGCTTTCTTT,TRBV19,TRBJ1-1,NA,TRBD1
CASSNSEDRDPF,TGTGCCAGCAGCAACTCTGAGGACAGGGATCCATTT,TRBV21-1,TRBJ1-6,once,NA
CASSKVGPPGSCSPLHF,TGTGCCAGCAGCAAAGTAGGACCCCCGGGGAGTTGTTCACCCCTCCACTTT,TRBV21-1,TRBJ1-6,NA,NA
CASSRDRQETQYF,TGTGCCAGCAGCCGCGACAGACAAGAGACCCAGTACTTC,TRBV5-8,TRBJ2-5,NA,NA
CASSSRQKGGRETQYF,TGTGCCAGCAGTTCCCGCCAAAAAGGGGGCCGGGAGACCCAGTACTTC,TRBV6-2/TRBV6-3,TRBJ2-5,NA,TRBD1
CASSIVGGVYYGYTF,TGTGCCAGTAGTATAGTAGGGGGCGTATACTATGGCTACACCTTC,TRBV19,TRBJ1-2,NA,TRBD1
CASSLGGTQETQYF,TGTGCCAGCAGTTTGGGAGGAACCCAAGAGACCCAGTACTTC,TRBV6-2/TRBV6-3,TRBJ2-5,NA,NA
CASSAGLGEKLFF,TGTGCCAGCAGTGCGGGTTTAGGTGAAAAACTGTTTTTT,TRBV6-4,TRBJ1-4,NA,NA
CASSLMETQYF,TGTGCCAGCAGCCTTATGGAGACCCAGTACTTC,TRBV12-3/TRBV12-4,TRBJ2-5,NA,NA
CASSEQGAANEKLFF,TGTGCCAGCAGTGAGCAGGGGGCGGCTAATGAAAAACTGTTTTTT,TRBV25-1,TRBJ1-4,NA,TRBD1
CASSHTQGSNTEAFF,TGCGCCAGCAGCCACACACAGGGTTCGAACACTGAAGCTTTCTTT,TRBV4-3,TRBJ1-1,NA,NA
CASSISGRAWDTQYF,TGTGCCAGTAGTATCTCGGGGAGGGCCTGGGATACGCAGTATTTT,TRBV19,TRBJ2-3,NA,TRBD2
CSVHRGRDEQYF,TGCAGCGTCCACAGGGGGCGGGACGAGCAGTACTTC,TRBV29-1,TRBJ2-7,NA,TRBD1
CASSGQGTDTQYF,TGTGCCAGCAGTGGACAGGGAACAGATACGCAGTATTTT,TRBV25-1,TRBJ2-3,NA,TRBD1
CASSLGGVAGPEQFF,TGTGCCAGCAGTTTAGGCGGGGTAGCGGGGCCCGAGCAGTTCTTC,TRBV27,TRBJ2-1,NA,TRBD2
CASSETGSGNTIYF,TGTGCCAGCAGCGAGACAGGCTCTGGAAACACCATATATTTT,TRBV9,TRBJ1-3,NA,NA
CASSEEAREDPGELFF,TGCGCCAGCAGCGAAGAGGCCAGGGAGGACCCGGGGGAGCTGTTTTTT,TRBV4-1,TRBJ2-2,NA,NA
CASSQGTDSYGYTF,TGCGCCAGCAGCCAGGGTACGGACAGCTATGGCTACACCTTC,TRBV4-3,TRBJ1-2,NA,NA
CASSLGTVNTEAFF,TGCGCCAGCAGCTTGGGGACAGTCAACACTGAAGCTTTCTTT,TRBV5-1,TRBJ1-1,few,NA
CASSLLSYGYTF,TGTGCCAGCAGTTTGCTAAGCTATGGCTACACCTTC,TRBV6-2/TRBV6-3,TRBJ1-2,few,NA
CASSSIRASGANVLTF,TGTGCCAGCAGCTCGATCAGGGCTTCTGGGGCCAACGTCCTGACTTTC,TRBV7-2,TRBJ2-6,NA,NA